The 9 T cell receptor beta chains below all came from one sample that was sequenced in a study of post-analysis software for immune sequencing data. Overall study findings and caveats: Roughly five TRBV segments, including TRBV5-6, TRBV5-1 and TRBV20-1, were more frequent in patients than controls.

Unique molecular identifiers tagged the TCR beta cDNA libraries. Via MiXCR, TCRdb re-called the PCR reads, giving one row per CDR3 protein. The profile shows 750,000 to 950,000 distinct CDR3 sequences, about 57% of them singletons. These receptors have no identified antigens. Material for sequencing was blood. Every receptor here comes from a girl under 18 with multiple sclerosis.

The rearrangement uses TRBV10-3 and TRBJ2-3, with 7 bases fitting TRBD2. Germline CDR1 reads ENHRY; CDR2 reads SYGVKD. The CDR3 covers 15 residues. The J segment lost 2 bases and the V segment lost 3 bases, leaving 5 bases of the junction unmatched. The CDR3 here is CAISDAGVATDTQYF. Written as DNA, the CDR3 is TGTGCCATCAGTGACGCGGGGGTCGCCACAGATACGCAGTATTTT.

V usage is TRBV28 and J usage is TRBJ2-3; D call uncertain. Germline assignment: CDR1 MDHEN and CDR2 SYDVKM. This CDR3 comprises 12 residues. Trimming removed 5 bases at V and 8 bases at J, with 11 bases between. The CDR3 loop reads CASSLLWGTQYF. Written as DNA, the CDR3 is TGTGCCAGCAGTCTTCTTTGGGGTACGCAGTATTTT.

This clonotype was picked up a small number of times. The chain couples TRBV29-1 to TRBJ1-2; no clear D gene. With 3 bases removed from V and 5 bases from J, the gap between germline ends came to 16 bases. The CDR3 consists of 14 residues. The germline CDR1 and CDR2 sequences are SQVTM and ANQGSEA. CDR3 in amino acids: CSVDQEGTGYGYTF. CDR3 DNA: TGCAGCGTTGACCAGGAAGGAACCGGGTATGGCTACACCTTC.

The chain couples TRBV7-8 to TRBJ2-1; possible D gene TRBD2, 6 bases. CDR1 and CDR2 from the germline V gene are SGHVS and FQNEAQ. The germline V and J ends were trimmed by 6 bases and 10 bases, with 10 bases remaining between them. CDR3 length: 11 amino acids. In DNA form, the CDR3 reads TGTGCCAGCAGAGGGACTGCCGAGCAGTTCTTC. Protein product: CASRGTAEQFF.

V is TRBV5-1 and J is TRBJ2-1; perhaps TRBD2 as D (7 bases). The germline V and J ends were trimmed by 4 bases and 4 bases, with 18 bases remaining between them. Looked up from germline, CDR1 is SGHRS and CDR2 is YFSETQ. The CDR3 consists of 16 residues. The CDR3 bases are TGCGCCAGCAGCCCCTTAGGGGGGGAACCTTACAATGAGCAGTTCTTC. Protein: CASSPLGGEPYNEQFF.

V is TRBV9 and J is TRBJ2-1; 7 bases are a match to TRBD2. Germline V lookup: CDR1 SGDLS, CDR2 YYNGEE. There are 14 residues in the CDR3. J was trimmed by 12 bases and V by 1 base; bases with no gene match: 10. This CDR3 is CASSVRPVAGVQFF. The CDR3 DNA reads as TGTGCCAGCAGCGTACGCCCCGTGGCGGGAGTGCAGTTCTTC.

The gene calls are TRBV7-9 and TRBJ2-7, with 8 bases matching TRBD1. The germline gives CDR1 SEHNR, CDR2 FQNEAQ (reference sequence). The CDR3 spans 15 residues. V trimming: 2 bases; J trimming: 7 bases; junction bases outside the gene matches: 10. CDR3 loop: CASSLTRDRTSEQYF. As DNA, the CDR3 is TGTGCCAGCAGCTTAACCCGGGACAGGACGTCAGAGCAGTACTTC.

The rearrangement joins TRBV3-1 to TRBJ2-5, with D perhaps matching TRBD2 (6 bases). Germline V gene data show CDR1 as LGHDT and CDR2 as YNNKEL (reference sequence). This CDR3 region has 13 residues. Trimming took 2 bases from V and 5 from J, leaving 9 bases between them. CDR3 nucleotides: TGTGCCAGCAGCCAATCGGAGGGGGAGACCCAGTACTTC. This encodes CASSQSEGETQYF.

In DNA form, the CDR3 reads TGCGCCGACGTGGGGAAGGGGACTAGAGATTCACCCCTCCACTTT. Translating gives CADVGKGTRDSPLHF. The J gene is TRBJ1-6, the V gene TRBV5-1; D might be TRBD1 (5 bases). Deletions cut 10 bases from V and 8 bases from J, with 22 bases between. Germline V gene sequence: CDR1 SGHRS, CDR2 YFSETQ. This CDR3 is built from 15 residues.